This record concerns one T cell receptor beta chain sequence. Its antigen remains unidentified. The CDR3 covers 15 residues. UMIs accompanied the 5'RACE template switching by which TCR beta cDNA was made. For each CDR3 protein, TCRdb gives one entry from its re-call of the 5' RACE reads, without DNA. This table holds about 260,000 distinct CDR3 sequences. The data originate from a study of T cells expressing NK-cell markers. For the study at large: The TCR beta repertoires were obtained from sorted CD3+CD56+NKG2C+, CD3+CD56+NKG2C- and CD3+CD56-NKG2C+ T cells.

General study points: Certain NKG2C+ T cell clones were expanded, and their HCMV specificity remained unclear.

The clonotype originates from a woman aged 18 to 69 in good health. Specimen: blood T cells: a sorted CD56 or NKG2C T cell subset, CD4+ or CD8+ T cells, or bulk PBMC T cells (not recorded which). J is TRBJ1-6 and V is TRBV12-3 or TRBV12-4; TCRdb returns TRBD1, unconfirmable since there is no DNA. The CDR3 loop is CASSWDPGINSPLHF.